These T cell receptor beta chains were read from a single sample in a study of blood T cell repertoires in COVID-19. Here immunoSEQ multiplex PCR was the method, and the copy in TCRdb shows in-frame clones only, minus some. The table includes about 350,000 clones, less than 90% detected once. Sequenced material: peripheral blood. Receptors originate from a woman in her fifties or sixties with COVID-19, enrolled during active disease. The CDR3 runs from the conserved cysteine through the conserved F or W. The order of the fields is J gene, V gene, CDR3 protein.

>TRBJ2-3|TRBV4-3
CASSQGRGDGTDTQYF
>TRBJ1-4|TRBV5-6
CASGQGAGEKLFF
>TRBJ2-1|TRBV21-1
CASSKGQGSYNEQFF
>TRBJ1-2|TRBV4-3
CASSQAWTGNYGYTF
>TRBJ1-5|TRBV13
CASSLGPVQPQHF
>TRBJ1-2|TRBV7-8
CASSLVRLNYGYTF
>TRBJ1-1|TRBV5-8
CAREAHTVEAFF
>TRBJ1-5|TRBV5-5
CASSLRTADQPQHF
>TRBJ2-7|TRBV5-1
CASSGDRERTYEQYF
>TRBJ1-2|TRBV9
CASSVEGTDYGYTF
>TRBJ1-1|TRBV6-5
CASSIRGFGTEAFF
>TRBJ2-1|TRBV19
CASPGGDWGGDNEQFF
>TRBJ1-2|TRBV7-9
CASRGFGYGGYTF
>TRBJ2-2|TRBV9
CASSVNRAPLSNTGELFF
>TRBJ2-7|TRBV19
CASSIDHRVSSSYEQYF
>TRBJ1-2|TRBV9
CASSVVAGEGYTF
>TRBJ1-1|TRBV3-1/TRBV3-2
CASSQSDTGGRTEAFF
>TRBJ1-2|TRBV18
CASSPPGQGAGGYTF
>TRBJ2-1|TRBV10-3
CAIKGQGAFNEQFF
>TRBJ2-3|TRBV7-3
CASSLTEAGGTDTQYF
>TRBJ1-3|TRBV4-2
CASSQDGQGMRSGNTIYF
>TRBJ1-6|TRBV19
CASSIIPGQSLSPLHF
>TRBJ2-7|TRBV21-1
CASSRPSGEQYF
>TRBJ2-1|TRBV12-3/TRBV12-4
CASRRASSDEQFF
>TRBJ1-1|TRBV5-6
CASTLGQGVAEAFF
>TRBJ2-3|TRBV11-2
CASSFSSSTTDTQYF
>TRBJ2-5|TRBV5-1
CASSVQGVETQYF
>TRBJ2-7|TRBV5-1
CASSLNPSGANYEQYF
>TRBJ2-1|TRBV9
CASSVTSGDYNEQFF
>TRBJ1-2|TRBV14
CASSQGRNGYTF